This T cell receptor beta chain appears in the sequencing data of a study of T cell repertoires in cytomegalovirus infection. Findings of the study overall: Summed frequency of shared TCR beta families picked out CMV carriers who also had the relevant HLA.

Trimming cost V 3 bases and J 2 bases, with 11 bases left between them. Germline assignment: CDR1 SQVTM and CDR2 ANQGSEA. This CDR3 has 13 residues. A remark on this clonotype: The target antigen is unknown.

One entry per CDR3 protein results from TCRdb running MiXCR on the reads. The sample records 250,000 to 300,000 distinct CDR3 sequences, more than 15% being singletons. This sequence originates from a human donor in good health (CMV status not recorded). Some clones in this sample may be carry-over from other donors' samples. Input material: CD8+ T cells from PBMCs. The rearrangement links TRBV29-1 to TRBJ2-7; D may correspond to TRBD1 or TRBD2 (5 bases each). CDR3 DNA: TGCAGCGTTGAGCTGGGGGTGACCTACGAGCAGTACTTC. Amino acid sequence: CSVELGVTYEQYF.